The 24 T cell receptor beta chains presented below share a single source sample, sequenced in a study of T cell repertoires in cytomegalovirus infection. What these receptors recognize is not known. TCRdb redid the calling of the reads with MiXCR, one entry per CDR3 protein. In the table there are hundreds of thousands of distinct CDR3 sequences, roughly a third of which are singletons. This material consisted of cultured PBMCs, taken from culture after CMV antigen stimulation. Receptor source: a human donor in good health (CMV status not recorded). Some clones in this sample may be carry-over from other donors' samples.

V gene TRBV27 combines with J gene TRBJ2-7, with 8 bases identical to TRBD2. The CDR3 has 14 amino acids. In germline, CDR1 is MNHEY, CDR2 SMNVEV (reference sequence). The V segment lost 4 bases and the J segment 6 bases; nucleotides outside the gene matches: 8. The CDR3 spells CASSSPGGISEQYF. CDR3 nucleotide sequence: TGTGCCAGCAGTTCCCCGGGGGGGATTAGCGAGCAGTACTTC.

This clonotype came up a few times. The chain carries TRBV12-3 or TRBV12-4 and TRBJ2-2; 11 bases line up with TRBD2. The CDR3 length is 16 residues. V shed 4 bases and J 5 bases; nucleotides not matched to a gene: 6. The CDR3 sequence is CASSYTSGSLTGELFF. CDR3 bases: TGTGCCAGCAGTTACACTAGCGGGAGTTTGACCGGGGAGCTGTTTTTT.

The CDR3: CASGISSYNEQFF. CDR3 nucleotides: TGTGCCAGCGGCATAAGCTCCTACAATGAGCAGTTCTTC. The J gene is TRBJ2-1, the V gene TRBV25-1; D is unresolved. V was cut by 8 bases and J by 0 bases, with 8 bases left in between. This CDR3 is built from 13 residues. In germline, CDR1 is MGHDK, CDR2 SYGVNS.

The chain joins TRBV4-1 to TRBJ1-1; 10 positions agree with TRBD1. J was trimmed by 10 bases and V by 0 bases; bases with no gene match: 2. The germline V gene encodes CDR1 MGHRA and CDR2 YSYEKL. CDR3 size: 13 residues. The CDR3 DNA reads TGCGCCAGCAGCCAAGAACGGACAGGGGGAGCTTTCTTT. Encoded protein: CASSQERTGGAFF.

The V call is TRBV6-6, the J call TRBJ2-5, with D hard to call. V lost 2 bases and J 2 bases, leaving 9 bases between the germline ends. This CDR3 is 14 amino acids long. Germline CDR1 reads MNHNY; CDR2 reads SVGAGI (reference sequence). CDR3 DNA: TGTGCCAGCAGTTACGGAGCGTTACAAGAGACCCAGTACTTC. This gives the protein CASSYGALQETQYF.

This clonotype was seen a handful of times. The chain joins TRBV4-1 to TRBJ2-2, with 8 bases fitting TRBD1. Germline assignment: CDR1 MGHRA and CDR2 YSYEKL. The CDR3 loop spans 16 amino acids. V was pared by 0 bases and J by 4 bases, with 4 bases of the junction left unmatched. CDR3 loop: CASSQDTRGRTGELFF. The CDR3 region has the DNA TGCGCCAGCAGCCAAGATACCAGGGGGCGCACCGGGGAGCTGTTTTTT.

This clonotype was observed a single time. This is likely a read error, given that the CDR3 carries no conserved phenylalanine or tryptophan at its end. The V call is TRBV7-2, the J call TRBJ1-5; D is unresolved. Germline CDR1 and CDR2: SGHTA and FQGNSA. This CDR3 contains 16 residues. V was clipped by 5 bases and J by 6 bases, with 20 bases between them. As DNA, the CDR3 is TGTGCCAGCAGCCTCACCCAGGATAGGATCGGTCAGCCCCAGCATGTT. It encodes CASSLTQDRIGQPQHV.

The chain couples TRBV7-8 to TRBJ1-5; no clear D. Germline values: CDR1 SGHVS, CDR2 FQNEAQ. The CDR3 spans 16 residues. V dropped 5 bases and J dropped 0 bases, with 14 bases sitting between them. CDR3 sequence reads: CASSLRPMNSNQPQHF. CDR3 nucleotide sequence: TGTGCCAGCAGCCTCCGGCCCATGAATAGCAATCAGCCCCAGCATTTT.

This clonotype was seen once. The J gene is TRBJ2-7, the V gene TRBV18, with D unclear. Germline assignment: CDR1 KGHSH and CDR2 LQKENI. CDR3 length: 15 residues. V gave up 6 bases and J gave up 2 bases, with 17 bases separating them. For the CDR3, the DNA is TGTGCCAGCTCCCCGTCTTTCGCGACGACCTACGAGCAGTACTTC. The encoded protein is CASSPSFATTYEQYF.

This clonotype was observed a handful of times. The rearrangement joins TRBV4-3 to TRBJ2-1, with D unresolved. Trimming left V 0 bases short and J 8 bases short, with 8 bases between. CDR1 and CDR2 (germline): LGHNA, YSLEER. The CDR3 totals 13 residues. The CDR3 protein is CASSQEGRDEQFF. CDR3 coding DNA: TGCGCCAGCAGCCAAGAAGGACGGGATGAGCAGTTCTTC.

This clonotype was recorded many times. The gene calls are TRBV6-5 and TRBJ2-1, with TRBD2 matching over 7 bases. This CDR3 contains 19 residues. Germline CDR1 MNHEY, CDR2 SVGAGI. V dropped 0 bases and J dropped 6; count of bases not matched to a gene: 17. The CDR3 loop is CASSYSISAGDQSGNEQFF. The CDR3 nucleotides are TGTGCCAGCAGTTACTCGATTTCGGCGGGAGATCAATCCGGCAATGAGCAGTTCTTC.

V usage is TRBV30 and J usage is TRBJ1-1; weak D call: TRBD1 (6 bases). From germline, CDR1 is GTSNPN and CDR2 SVGIG (reference sequence). The CDR3 covers 18 residues. Deletions cut 1 base from V and 0 bases from J, with 21 bases between. CDR3 coding DNA: TGTGCCTGGAGTGACCGGCAGGGGATCCCGTGGATGAACACTGAAGCTTTCTTT. This gives the protein CAWSDRQGIPWMNTEAFF.

Details on this clonotype: At one end, the junction sequence differs from germline, possibly due to a read error. The chain uses TRBV7-9 and TRBJ2-5, with D possibly being TRBD2 (5 bases). Germline lookup yields CDR1 SEHNR and CDR2 FQNEAQ (reference sequence). The CDR3 has 15 residues. The CDR3 DNA is TGTGCCAGCAACTTAGCTCTGGACTTCCAAGAGACCCAGTACTTC. Its translation is CASNLALDFQETQYF.

The chain is built from TRBV5-4 and TRBJ1-2, with 12 bases that match TRBD1. The CDR3 spans 17 residues. Germline V gene data show CDR1 as SGHNT and CDR2 as YYREEE (reference sequence). V shed 3 bases and J 4 bases; nucleotides not matched to a gene: 10. Here the CDR3 reads CASSSGTGGVEIYGYTF. The CDR3, as DNA: TGTGCCAGCAGCTCCGGGACAGGGGGCGTGGAGATCTATGGCTACACCTTC. The full variable domain, rest sourced from reference TRBV5-4 and TRBJ1-2, is ETGVTQSPTHLIKTRGQQVTLRCSSQSGHNTVSWYQQALGQGPQFIFQYYREEENGRGNFPPRFSGLQFPNYSSELNVNALELDDSALYLCASSSGTGGVEIYGYTFGSGTRLTVV.

The chain is built from TRBV28 and TRBJ1-4; weak D call: TRBD1 (6 bases). There are 15 residues in the CDR3. The germline CDR1 and CDR2 sequences are MDHEN and SYDVKM. V was trimmed by 6 bases and J by 8 bases, leaving 19 bases between them. CDR3 protein: CASSWGPQGHEKLFF. As DNA, the CDR3 is TGTGCCAGCAGCTGGGGACCGCAGGGGCACGAAAAACTGTTTTTT.

The chain joins TRBV20-1 to TRBJ2-5; tentative D call: TRBD1 (6 bases). The CDR3 length is 13 residues. The V end was cut by 3 bases, the J end by 1 base, with 9 bases between. CDR1 and CDR2 from the germline V gene are DFQATT and SNEGSKA (reference sequence). CDR3 protein: CSASGTSQETQYF. The CDR3 DNA sequence: TGCAGTGCTAGCGGGACAAGCCAAGAGACCCAGTACTTC.

V usage is TRBV7-9 and J usage is TRBJ1-2, with D maybe TRBD1 (5 bases). Trimming pared 5 bases from V and 8 bases from J, leaving 21 bases between. The CDR3 sequence is 15 residues long. Germline V lookup: CDR1 SEHNR, CDR2 FQNEAQ (reference sequence). The CDR3 region is CASSRDRPRWLGYTF. The CDR3 nucleotides read TGTGCCAGCAGCCGAGACAGACCGAGATGGTTGGGCTACACCTTC.

The chain is built from TRBV7-9 and TRBJ2-1, with TRBD2 matching 8 bases. CDR3 length equals 15 residues. Germline V gene sequence: CDR1 SEHNR, CDR2 FQNEAQ (reference sequence). V was clipped by 2 bases and J by 6 bases; unmatched bases: 6. DNA of the CDR3: TGTGCCAGCAGCTTACGAACTAGCGGTGTCAATGAGCAGTTCTTC. Translated: CASSLRTSGVNEQFF.

This clonotype was counted between two and nine times. This chain uses TRBV12-3 or TRBV12-4 with TRBJ2-7; TRBD2 agrees at 11 bases. This CDR3 contains 15 residues. The J segment lost 5 bases and the V segment lost 4 bases, leaving 7 bases of the junction unmatched. CDR3 DNA sequence: TGTGCCAGCAGTTATAGCGGGAGGGCCCGGGACGAGCAGTACTTC. This codes for CASSYSGRARDEQYF.

This clonotype came up many times. The gene calls are TRBV7-6 and TRBJ1-1; possible D gene TRBD1, 5 bases. From germline, CDR1 is SGHVS and CDR2 FNYEAQ. V gave up 2 bases and J gave up 8 bases, with 12 bases separating them. CDR3 size: 13 residues. The CDR3 loop is CASSLRDGREAFF. The CDR3 coding sequence is TGTGCCAGCAGCTTAAGGGACGGGAGAGAAGCTTTCTTT.

This clonotype was seen many times. CDR3 coding DNA: TGTGCCAGCAGCTTAGCTAGACTTTACAATGAGCAGTTCTTC. This encodes CASSLARLYNEQFF. V is TRBV7-2 and J is TRBJ2-1; no definite D call. This CDR3 contains 14 residues. The germline V gene encodes CDR1 SGHTA and CDR2 FQGNSA. V was clipped by 0 bases and J by 4 bases, with 7 bases between them.

The rearrangement joins TRBV28 to TRBJ2-1, with TRBD2 matching 11 bases. Germline-derived CDR1 and CDR2 are MDHEN and SYDVKM. CDR3 length: 17 residues. Germline trimming cut 6 bases from V and 5 bases from J; bases unmatched to any gene: 12. CDR3 nucleotides: TGTGCCAGCAGCCCCACTTTAGCGGGAGGGCAGGACAATGAGCAGTTCTTC. This translates into CASSPTLAGGQDNEQFF.

This clonotype has more than one count but fewer than ten. J is TRBJ1-4 and V is TRBV20-1; maybe TRBD1 (6 bases). V dropped 1 base and J dropped 7 bases, with 16 bases sitting between them. The germline V gene has CDR1 DFQATT and CDR2 SNEGSKA (reference sequence). The CDR3 covers 15 residues. The CDR3 region has the DNA TGCAGTGCTAGAGGAGCCGGGGGCGCAGGTGAAAAACTGTTTTTT. It codes for CSARGAGGAGEKLFF.

This clonotype turned up a few times. The genes are TRBV11-2 and TRBJ1-2, with a tentative D call TRBD1 (5 bases). CDR3 length: 15 residues. CDR1 SGHAT and CDR2 FQNNGV come from the germline V gene. Between the trimmed V and J ends, which lost 1 base and 8 bases, there was a span of 17 bases. The CDR3 spells CASSLARTGLGGYTF. The CDR3 bases are TGTGCCAGCAGCTTAGCCCGGACGGGGCTCGGGGGCTACACCTTC.